Below are 20 T cell receptor beta chains sequenced from a single sample in a study of cytomegalovirus exposure and HLA in healthy donors. The PCR used 60 Vbeta and 13 Jbeta primers. Using immunoSEQ multiplex PCR, the repertoire was profiled, and TCRdb retains in-frame clones only, with some absent. The repertoire holds 120,000 or so clones, with about three quarters as singletons. Sequencing was carried out using PBMCs. These receptors came from a woman aged 25 to 45 in good health and CMV-seronegative.

This clone showed up just a few times. The chain is built from TRBV7-2 and TRBJ1-2; 8 nucleotides line up with TRBD1. CDR1 SGHTA and CDR2 FQGNSA come from the germline V gene. CDR3 length: 13 residues. V was pared by 4 bases and J by 3 bases, with 1 base of the junction left unmatched. CDR3 amino acids: CASSSDRDYGYTF. CDR3 bases: TGTGCCAGCAGCTCGGACAGGGACTATGGCTACACCTTC.

This clone was seen just once. This chain joins TRBV7-9 and TRBJ2-7; 13 nucleotides line up with TRBD2. With V trimmed by 5 bases and J by 3 bases, 13 bases remained unmatched. This CDR3 is built from 18 residues. Germline V lookup: CDR1 SEHNR, CDR2 FQNEAQ (reference sequence). The CDR3 here is CASSPGLAGDEGGYEQYF. The DNA of the CDR3 is TGTGCCAGCAGCCCAGGACTAGCGGGAGATGAGGGCGGCTACGAGCAGTACTTC.

For this clone: The junction shows a germline mismatch at one end, possibly a read error. The V and J genes are TRBV7-7 and TRBJ2-5; a possible D gene is TRBD2 (6 bases). Germline V gene lookup returns CDR1 SSHAT and CDR2 FNYEAQ (reference sequence). The CDR3 spans 15 residues. The CDR3 spells CASSLGGGEQETQYF. The DNA of the CDR3 is TGTGCTAGCAGCTTAGGCGGCGGGGAGCAAGAGACCCAGTACTTC.

This clone was seen once. V gene TRBV6-6 combines with J gene TRBJ2-3; weak D call: TRBD2 (6 bases). Germline CDR1 reads MNHNY; CDR2 reads SVGAGI (reference sequence). V lost 5 bases and J 0 bases, leaving 12 bases between the germline ends. The CDR3 totals 15 residues. The CDR3 reads CASSPSGPSTDTQYF. The CDR3 DNA reads TGTGCCAGCAGTCCAAGCGGGCCTAGCACAGATACGCAGTATTTT.

This chain's CDR3 is CASSLVGGSSYEQYF. The CDR3 nucleotides read TGTGCCAGCAGCTTGGTTGGGGGGAGCTCCTACGAGCAGTACTTC. The V and J genes are TRBV5-4 and TRBJ2-7; TRBD2 might be the D (6 bases). The V gene's germline CDR1 is SGHNT and CDR2 YYREEE (reference sequence). The V gene lost 0 bases and the J gene lost 0 bases, with 10 bases spanning the gap. The CDR3 runs 15 residues.

This chain connects TRBV9 to TRBJ1-5; 8 bases line up with TRBD1. Germline CDR1 SGDLS, CDR2 YYNGEE. The CDR3 extends over 15 amino acids. The ends lost 3 bases at V and 4 bases at J; junction bases unmatched: 6. The CDR3 loop reads CASSARGQGNQPQHF. Written as DNA, the CDR3 is TGTGCCAGCAGCGCGAGAGGACAGGGAAATCAGCCCCAGCATTTT.

The J gene is TRBJ1-5, the V gene TRBV28, with D unresolved. V lost 2 bases, J lost 0 bases, and 8 bases lay in between. The germline V gene has CDR1 MDHEN and CDR2 SYDVKM. The CDR3 loop spans 15 amino acids. The CDR3 sequence: CASSLTEYSNQPQHF. CDR3 DNA: TGTGCCAGCAGTTTAACAGAATATAGCAATCAGCCCCAGCATTTT.

This chain links TRBV4-3 with TRBJ1-4, with 10 bases identical to TRBD1. The junction had 4 bases not matched to a gene; V was cut back by 4 bases and J by 5 bases. From germline, CDR1 is LGHNA and CDR2 YSLEER. The CDR3 sequence is 15 residues long. Written as DNA, the CDR3 is TGCGCCAGCAGCCGACTGGACAGGGGGAATGAAAAACTGTTTTTT. Amino acid sequence: CASSRLDRGNEKLFF.

This chain joins TRBV13 and TRBJ2-1; TRBD2 aligns across 11 bases. The CDR3 consists of 16 residues. V shed 3 bases and J 2 bases; nucleotides not matched to a gene: 3. The V gene's germline CDR1 is PRHDT and CDR2 FYEKMQ (reference sequence). The CDR3 sequence is CASSLTSGETYNEQFF. In nucleotides, the CDR3 is TGTGCCAGCAGCTTGACTAGCGGGGAAACCTACAATGAGCAGTTCTTC. Full variable domain (missing parts from reference TRBV13 and TRBJ2-1): AAGVIQSPRHLIKEKRETATLKCYPIPRHDTVYWYQQGPGQDPQFLISFYEKMQSDKGSIPDRFSAQQFSDYHSELNMSSLELGDSALYFCASSLTSGETYNEQFFGPGTRLTVL.

This sequence joins TRBV4-1 and TRBJ2-2; D may be TRBD2 (5 bases). The CDR3 extends over 13 amino acids. Germline loops: CDR1 MGHRA, CDR2 YSYEKL. The V and J ends lost 6 bases and 2 bases respectively, with 7 bases between them. CDR3 amino acids: CASRPGNTGELFF. CDR3 coding DNA: TGCGCCAGCAGGCCGGGAAACACCGGGGAGCTGTTTTTT.

The chain uses TRBV7-6 and TRBJ1-3, with D possibly being TRBD1 (6 bases). Per germline, CDR1 SGHVS and CDR2 FNYEAQ. The CDR3 sequence is 14 residues long. V gave up 7 bases and J gave up 2 bases, with 12 bases separating them. CDR3 nucleotide sequence: TGTGCCAGCACGATAGGGGGGGCTGGAAACACCATATATTTT. Residues: CASTIGGAGNTIYF.

This clone occurred a few times. The rearrangement links TRBV5-8 to TRBJ1-1; D is possibly TRBD1 (5 bases). CDR3 length: 16 residues. Trimming removed 5 bases from V and 0 bases from J, with 17 bases in between. Per germline, CDR1 SGHTS and CDR2 YDEGEE. CDR3 DNA: TGTGCCAGCAGACCTCGGACACGTAGGTTGAACACTGAAGCTTTCTTT. Translated: CASRPRTRRLNTEAFF.

The chain recombines TRBV29-1 with TRBJ2-1, with D possibly being TRBD2 (6 bases). CDR3 length: 15 residues. In germline, CDR1 is SQVTM, CDR2 ANQGSEA. V shed 0 bases and J shed 10 bases, with 19 bases lying between them. The CDR3 DNA reads TGCAGCGTTGAAGACCAAAGGACTACCTACGGAGAGCAGTTCTTC. Protein: CSVEDQRTTYGEQFF.

This chain connects TRBV19 to TRBJ2-1; no clear D gene. The V gene's germline CDR1 is LNHDA and CDR2 SQIVND (reference sequence). This CDR3 has 14 residues. V lost 7 bases and J 6 bases, leaving 16 bases between the germline ends. CDR3 residues: CASTTLGRRNEQFF. CDR3 nucleotide sequence: TGTGCCAGTACCACCTTGGGCCGGCGCAATGAGCAGTTCTTC.

The rearrangement uses TRBV10-3 and TRBJ2-7; possibly TRBD2 for D (6 bases). Trimming left V 2 bases short and J 2 bases short, with 16 bases between. The CDR3 contains 16 residues. The germline V gene has CDR1 ENHRY and CDR2 SYGVKD. The CDR3 region has the DNA TGTGCCATCAGTGAGACGAGCGGGCACGCCACCTACGAGCAGTACTTC. This encodes CAISETSGHATYEQYF.

This chain joins TRBV7-9 and TRBJ2-5; D perhaps matches TRBD2 (5 bases). This CDR3 contains 13 residues. Germline V gene data show CDR1 as SEHNR and CDR2 as FQNEAQ (reference sequence). The DNA for the CDR3 is TGTGCGTGGCGGGTCCCAGGTAGGGAGACCCAGTACTTC. Its translation: CAWRVPGRETQYF.

The J gene is TRBJ1-2, the V gene TRBV5-4; 9 bases fit TRBD1. The germline V gene encodes CDR1 SGHNT and CDR2 YYREEE (reference sequence). The CDR3 consists of 14 residues. With V trimmed by 4 bases and J by 3 bases, 4 bases remained unmatched. Written as DNA, the CDR3 is TGTGCCAGCAGCGACTGGGACAGGGACTATGGCTACACCTTC. Amino acid sequence: CASSDWDRDYGYTF.

The chain uses TRBV28 and TRBJ2-7; 12 bases match TRBD2. CDR3 length: 19 residues. Trimming removed 10 bases from V and 4 bases from J; junction bases left unmatched: 23. Germline V gene lookup returns CDR1 MDHEN and CDR2 SYDVKM. The CDR3 DNA is TGTGCCACCCGCGGGGTCCCAGGACTAGCGGGACCCCGTGAGTACGAGCAGTACTTC. It codes for CATRGVPGLAGPREYEQYF.

Only a few counts were recorded for this clone. V gene TRBV6-1 combines with J gene TRBJ2-3, with a weak D call TRBD2 (6 bases). The V gene lost 11 bases and the J gene lost 2 bases, with 14 bases spanning the gap. The CDR3 runs to 13 residues. CDR1 is MNHNS, CDR2 SASEGT, per germline. The CDR3 reads CAGGTATTDTQYF. The CDR3 coding sequence is TGTGCCGGAGGGACGGCTACCACAGATACGCAGTATTTT.

The chain couples TRBV6-5 to TRBJ2-1, with 11 nucleotides matching TRBD2. V lost 6 bases and J lost 6; bases outside the gene matches: 7. CDR1 and CDR2 from the germline V gene are MNHEY and SVGAGI. This CDR3 comprises 15 residues. This CDR3 is CASSALAGVVNEQFF. In DNA form, the CDR3 reads TGTGCCAGCAGCGCACTAGCGGGAGTGGTCAATGAGCAGTTCTTC.